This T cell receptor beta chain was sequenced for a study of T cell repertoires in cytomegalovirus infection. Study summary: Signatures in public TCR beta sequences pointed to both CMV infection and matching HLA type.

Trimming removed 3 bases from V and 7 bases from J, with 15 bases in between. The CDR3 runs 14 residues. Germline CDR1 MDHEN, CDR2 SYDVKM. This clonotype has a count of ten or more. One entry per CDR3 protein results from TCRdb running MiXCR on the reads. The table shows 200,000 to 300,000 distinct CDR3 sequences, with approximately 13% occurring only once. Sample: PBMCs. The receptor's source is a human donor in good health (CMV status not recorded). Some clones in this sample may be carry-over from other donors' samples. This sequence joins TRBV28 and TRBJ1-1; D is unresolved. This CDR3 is CASSLVGATREAFF. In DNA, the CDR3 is TGTGCCAGCAGTTTGGTCGGAGCTACGCGTGAAGCTTTCTTT.